Here is one TCR beta chain with its context. At one of its ends the junction is not consistent with the germline gene, which may arise from a read error. The record originates from a study of blood T cells in healthy people across ages. Primed by a sample-barcoded 5' primer and a J-beta primer mix, a second PCR proceeded for 7 to 11 cycles. TCRdb reanalysed the 5' RACE reads using MiXCR and keeps one entry per CDR3 protein. The sample carries 1.5 million to 2 million distinct CDR3 sequences, over 25% recorded once. The CDR3 contains 16 residues. Per germline, CDR1 LGHNA and CDR2 YNFKEQ. This receptor was taken from a woman in her twenties or thirties in good health. The rearrangement links TRBV4-2 to TRBJ2-7, with a tentative D call TRBD2 (6 bases). Specimen: blood. Here the CDR3 DNA reads TGTGCCTGCAGCCAAGGGACCGGGACTGTAGCCTACGAGCAGTACTTC. This gives the protein CACSQGTGTVAYEQYF.